The rows below give T cell receptor beta chains drawn from one sample of a study of control samples from healthy donors and cancer patients. Profiled with immunoSEQ multiplex PCR; TCRdb holds only in-frame clones, not every one. The sample has 90,000 to 100,000 clones; roughly 83% are singletons. Source material: PBMCs. These receptors were taken from a man in his sixties or seventies with lung cancer. The CDR3 runs from the conserved cysteine through the conserved F or W. The D gene is left open where the match is weak. Only part of the rows carry a size: once, few, many, or a class if the clone is expanded.

CAWSGSNEQFF,TGTGCCTGGAGTGGGTCGAATGAGCAGTTCTTC,TRBJ2-1,-,TRBV30,11,-
CASSLTGVSEQYF,TGTGCCAGCAGCCTAACCGGCGTTTCTGAGCAGTACTTC,TRBJ2-7,-,TRBV7-3,13,-
CASSQERAGFRYEQYF,TGTGCCAGCAGCCAAGAGAGGGCGGGGTTCCGCTACGAGCAGTACTTC,TRBJ2-7,-,TRBV3-1/TRBV3-2,16,-
CAISEAGGGEQFF,TGTGCCATCAGTGAGGCAGGGGGGGGTGAGCAGTTCTTC,TRBJ2-1,-,TRBV10-3,13,-
CASSQGTSGGGTDTQYF,TGCGCCAGCAGCCAGGGGACTAGCGGGGGGGGCACAGATACGCAGTATTTT,TRBJ2-3,TRBD2,TRBV4-3,17,-
CASRPGTNTEAFF,TGCGCCAGCAGGCCCGGGACGAACACTGAAGCTTTCTTT,TRBJ1-1,-,TRBV10-1,13,-
CASRAQGVGEKLFF,TGTGCCAGCAGGGCACAGGGGGTCGGTGAAAAACTGTTTTTT,TRBJ1-4,TRBD1,TRBV6-5,14,once
CASSLGDGGNYGYTF,TGTGCCAGCAGCTTAGGGGACGGAGGGAACTATGGCTACACCTTC,TRBJ1-2,-,TRBV11-2,15,-
CASSFGTGPYEQYF,TGTGCCAGCAGCTTCGGGACAGGTCCCTACGAGCAGTACTTC,TRBJ2-7,TRBD1,TRBV11-2,14,-
CASSLAVGLKNSPLHF,TGTGCCAGCAGCTTAGCCGTAGGGCTAAAAAATTCACCCCTCCACTTT,TRBJ1-6,-,TRBV7-8,16,-
CAGSSLPLGGYGYTF,TGTGCCGGCAGTTCGCTCCCCTTGGGGGGCTATGGCTACACCTTC,TRBJ1-2,-,TRBV28,15,-
CASRPAGQANEKLFF,TGTGCCAGCAGGCCGGCGGGACAGGCTAATGAAAAACTGTTTTTT,TRBJ1-4,TRBD1,TRBV25-1,15,-
CATSAGQFYEQYF,TGTGCCACCAGTGCGGGGCAGTTCTACGAGCAGTACTTC,TRBJ2-7,-,TRBV24-1,13,-
CASSLTANYGYTF,TGCGCCAGCAGCTTGACGGCTAACTATGGCTACACCTTC,TRBJ1-2,-,TRBV5-1,13,-
CASSIFSSTDTQYF,TGTGCCAGTAGTATATTTTCTAGCACAGATACGCAGTATTTT,TRBJ2-3,-,TRBV19,14,-
CASRGTSGVYEQYF,TGTGCCAGCAGGGGGACTAGCGGGGTCTACGAGCAGTACTTC,TRBJ2-7,TRBD2,TRBV2,14,once
CASSGTGAYEQYF,TGTGCCAGCAGTGGGACAGGGGCCTACGAGCAGTACTTC,TRBJ2-7,TRBD1,TRBV2,13,once
CATSPKAKNIQYF,TGTGCCACCTCGCCGAAAGCCAAAAACATTCAGTACTTC,TRBJ2-4,-,TRBV5-4,13,-
CASTAPGGWTEAFF,TGTGCCAGTACCGCACCCGGCGGTTGGACTGAAGCTTTCTTT,TRBJ1-1,-,TRBV19,14,-
CASSRDGAGGPYEQYF,TGTGCCAGCAGCCGCGACGGGGCGGGGGGGCCCTACGAGCAGTACTTC,TRBJ2-7,TRBD2,TRBV3-1/TRBV3-2,16,once
CASSGVGTVNEKLFF,TGCGCCAGCAGTGGGGTAGGGACAGTCAATGAAAAACTGTTTTTT,TRBJ1-4,TRBD1,TRBV10-2,15,-
CASSLGPLKGNTIYF,TGTGCCAGCAGCCTCGGGCCTCTGAAGGGAAACACCATATATTTT,TRBJ1-3,-,TRBV11-2,15,-
CASSPRGSNQPQHF,TGTGCCAGCAGCCCCAGGGGTAGCAATCAGCCCCAGCATTTT,TRBJ1-5,-,TRBV7-8,14,-
CASSYSRAINYGYTF,TGTGCCAGCAGTTACTCTCGGGCGATTAACTATGGCTACACCTTC,TRBJ1-2,-,TRBV6-2/TRBV6-3,15,-
CASSQDWGVHTEAFF,TGTGCCAGCAGCCAAGATTGGGGTGTGCACACTGAAGCTTTCTTT,TRBJ1-1,-,TRBV14,15,once
CASSQELRRGAAEKLFF,TGTGCCAGCAGCCAAGAACTGCGGAGGGGCGCGGCGGAAAAACTGTTTTTT,TRBJ1-4,-,TRBV14,17,-
CASSLTGYSYEQYF,TGCGCCAGCAGCTTGACGGGGTACTCCTACGAGCAGTACTTC,TRBJ2-7,-,TRBV5-1,14,-
CASSGDRGGTGELFF,TGTGCCAGCAGCGGGGACCGCGGAGGAACCGGGGAGCTGTTTTTT,TRBJ2-2,-,TRBV9,15,-
CASSILGTGSNQPQHF,TGTGCCAGTAGTATTTTGGGAACAGGGAGCAATCAGCCCCAGCATTTT,TRBJ1-5,-,TRBV19,16,-
CASREGNQPQHF,TGTGCCAGCAGGGAGGGGAATCAGCCCCAGCATTTT,TRBJ1-5,-,TRBV6-5,12,-
CASSQDWRVSTDTQYF,TGCGCCAGCAGCCAAGATTGGCGCGTAAGCACAGATACGCAGTATTTT,TRBJ2-3,-,TRBV4-3,16,-
CASSQDSLAGGLLYNEQFF,TGCGCCAGCAGCCAAGATTCCCTAGCGGGGGGCCTACTCTACAATGAGCAGTTCTTC,TRBJ2-1,TRBD2,TRBV4-3,19,-
CASTTKITRNTEAFF,TGTGCCAGTACCACTAAAATTACAAGGAACACTGAAGCTTTCTTT,TRBJ1-1,-,TRBV19,15,-
CAWSVRAPSGNTIYF,TGTGCCTGGAGTGTCCGGGCCCCCTCTGGAAACACCATATATTTT,TRBJ1-3,-,TRBV30,15,-
CASSKTYRETQYF,TGTGCCAGCAGCAAAACTTACAGAGAGACCCAGTACTTC,TRBJ2-5,-,TRBV21-1,13,-
CASSRPTYEQYF,TGTGCCAGCAGCCGACCAACCTACGAGCAGTACTTC,TRBJ2-7,-,TRBV2,12,-
CASSLGTKTVETQYF,TGTGCCAGCAGCTTAGGTACCAAAACAGTGGAGACCCAGTACTTC,TRBJ2-5,-,TRBV5-6,15,-
CASSPADSYGYTF,TGTGCCAGCAGCCCTGCCGACAGCTATGGCTACACCTTC,TRBJ1-2,-,TRBV3-1/TRBV3-2,13,-
CASSSGEADTQYF,TGTGCCAGCAGCTCAGGAGAGGCAGATACGCAGTATTTT,TRBJ2-3,-,TRBV11-3,13,once
CASSLKRSNQPQHF,TGTGCCAGCAGTTTAAAGCGGTCCAATCAGCCCCAGCATTTT,TRBJ1-5,-,TRBV27,14,-
CASSGQGHFGGYTF,TGTGCCAGCAGTGGACAGGGCCATTTTGGTGGCTACACCTTC,TRBJ1-2,TRBD1,TRBV7-9,14,-
CASSPLAGGTDTQYF,TGTGCCAGCAGCCCTCTAGCGGGGGGCACAGATACGCAGTATTTT,TRBJ2-3,TRBD2,TRBV7-3,15,-
CASSETGPMNTEAFF,TGTGCCAGCAGTGAGACAGGGCCTATGAACACTGAAGCTTTCTTT,TRBJ1-1,TRBD1,TRBV25-1,15,-
CASSLRTNSPLHF,TGTGCCAGCAGCCTACGGACAAATTCACCCCTCCACTTT,TRBJ1-6,-,TRBV3-1/TRBV3-2,13,-
CASSHTGGETQYF,TGTGCCAGCAGTCACACCGGTGGAGAGACCCAGTACTTC,TRBJ2-5,-,TRBV6-5,13,-
CASSHASGGADTQYF,TGCGCCAGCAGCCACGCTAGCGGGGGGGCGGATACGCAGTATTTT,TRBJ2-3,TRBD2,TRBV4-3,15,-
CASSPQGWSYEQYF,TGTGCCAGCAGCCCGCAGGGATGGTCCTACGAGCAGTACTTC,TRBJ2-7,-,TRBV7-9,14,once
CASMAPDRGNYEQYF,TGTGCCAGCATGGCCCCCGACAGGGGTAACTACGAGCAGTACTTC,TRBJ2-7,TRBD1,TRBV2,15,-
CASSDVDRPQNQPQHF,TGCGCCAGCAGTGACGTGGACAGGCCTCAAAATCAGCCCCAGCATTTT,TRBJ1-5,TRBD1,TRBV10-2,16,-